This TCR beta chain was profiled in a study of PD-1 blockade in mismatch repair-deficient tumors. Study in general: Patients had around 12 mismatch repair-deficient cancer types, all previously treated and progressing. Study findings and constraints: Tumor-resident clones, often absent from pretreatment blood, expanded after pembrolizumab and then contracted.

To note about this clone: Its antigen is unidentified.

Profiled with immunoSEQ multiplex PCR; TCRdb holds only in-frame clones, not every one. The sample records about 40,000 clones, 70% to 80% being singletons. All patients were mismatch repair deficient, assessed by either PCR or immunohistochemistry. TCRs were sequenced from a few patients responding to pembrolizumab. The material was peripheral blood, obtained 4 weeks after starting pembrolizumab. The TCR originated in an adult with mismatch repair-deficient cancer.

The CDR3, as DNA: TGTGCCAGCAGCGTCCCTCCCCAAAATGAGCAGTTCTTC. Protein sequence: CASSVPPQNEQFF. This sequence joins TRBV9 and TRBJ2-1; D is undetermined. This CDR3 is 13 amino acids long. CDR1 and CDR2 from the germline V gene are SGDLS and YYNGEE. The ends were cut back, 2 bases at V and 7 bases at J, with 10 bases in the middle.